Each of the 11 T cell receptor beta chains below was sequenced from the same sample in a study of T-cell memory formation after mild COVID-19. TCRdb called the 5' RACE reads again in MiXCR, with one record for every CDR3 protein. The sample yields approximately 150,000 distinct CDR3 sequences, roughly 14% seen once. Sample: PBMCs or a T cell subset sorted from them (not recorded which). The receptor source for this set is an adult woman who had mild COVID-19 (a few samples of this study predate the infection). Cell type and time point are not known.

The rearrangement links TRBV9 to TRBJ1-3; no reliable D call. The CDR3 is made up of 13 amino acids. The V end was cut by 2 bases, the J end by 3 bases, with 6 bases between. The germline CDR1 and CDR2 sequences are SGDLS and YYNGEE. The CDR3 loop reads CASSVPGGNTIYF. CDR3 coding DNA: TGTGCCAGCAGCGTGCCTGGTGGAAACACCATATATTTT.

Only a few counts were recorded for this clonotype. The genes are TRBV7-9 and TRBJ2-7, with D unresolved. The CDR3 sequence is 12 residues long. Germline V gene lookup returns CDR1 SEHNR and CDR2 FQNEAQ (reference sequence). V was trimmed by 1 base and J by 7 bases, leaving 8 bases between them. The DNA of the CDR3 is TGTGCCAGCAGCTTAGGGTGGCAGGAGCAGTACTTC. This sequence encodes CASSLGWQEQYF.

This clonotype has more than one count but fewer than ten. This chain connects TRBV4-1 to TRBJ1-2, with D possibly TRBD1 on 5 matching bases. The CDR3 sequence is 14 residues long. V was trimmed by 5 bases and J by 5 bases, leaving 15 bases between them. CDR1 and CDR2 (germline): MGHRA, YSYEKL. For the CDR3, the DNA is TGCGCCAGCAGCACTACTCGGGGCGATTATGGCTACACCTTC. Translation: CASSTTRGDYGYTF.

This clonotype was seen just once. The chain has TRBV7-9 and TRBJ2-2, with 9 bases identical to TRBD1. The ends lost 2 bases at V and 7 bases at J; junction bases unmatched: 14. In germline, CDR1 is SEHNR, CDR2 FQNEAQ (reference sequence). The CDR3 extends over 18 amino acids. CDR3 sequence reads: CASSLRRYRDRENGELFF. Here the CDR3 DNA reads TGTGCCAGCAGCTTAAGGAGATACCGGGACAGGGAGAACGGGGAGCTGTTTTTT.

The chain recombines TRBV12-3 or TRBV12-4 with TRBJ2-4, with a tentative D call TRBD2 (6 bases). The CDR3 has 15 amino acids. V was trimmed by 6 bases and J by 8 bases, leaving 20 bases between them. The chain's CDR3 is CASRVGSGEKDIQYF. For the CDR3, the DNA is TGTGCCAGCAGGGTCGGTTCGGGGGAGAAGGACATTCAGTACTTC.

This clonotype was observed a few times. The chain employs TRBV5-1 and TRBJ1-2; TRBD1 agrees at 7 bases. V was pared by 0 bases and J by 2 bases, with 4 bases of the junction left unmatched. The CDR3 consists of 15 residues. CDR1 and CDR2 from the germline V gene are SGHRS and YFSETQ. The CDR3 bases are TGCGCCAGCAGCTTGGGAGGACAGGAAAACTATGGCTACACCTTC. Amino acids: CASSLGGQENYGYTF. Full variable domain (rest looked up from reference TRBV5-1 and TRBJ1-2): KAGVTQTPRYLIKTRGQQVTLSCSPISGHRSVSWYQQTPGQGLQFLFEYFSETQRNKGNFPGRFSGRQFSNSRSEMNVSTLELGDSALYLCASSLGGQENYGYTFGSGTRLTVV.

J is TRBJ2-7 and V is TRBV5-4; D perhaps matches TRBD2 (6 bases). CDR1 is SGHNT, CDR2 YYREEE, per germline (reference sequence). Trimming shortened V by 5 bases and J by 3 bases, and 12 bases separated the two germline ends. This CDR3 comprises 13 residues. The CDR3 region has the DNA TGTGCCAGCAGGCGGGGCGCCAACTACGAGCAGTACTTC. Translation gives CASRRGANYEQYF.

This sequence joins TRBV29-1 and TRBJ2-5; a weak D match, TRBD1 (5 bases). CDR3 length: 14 amino acids. V shed 7 bases and J shed 1 base, with 16 bases lying between them. Germline V gene lookup returns CDR1 SQVTM and CDR2 ANQGSEA. CDR3 bases: TGCAGCGGCTCCCGGACAAGACTCCAAGAGACCCAGTACTTC. It yields the protein CSGSRTRLQETQYF.

This clonotype was picked up many times. V gene TRBV7-8 combines with J gene TRBJ2-7; D not certain. The germline gives CDR1 SGHVS, CDR2 FQNEAQ. This CDR3 has 16 amino acids. The V end was cut by 0 bases, the J end by 0 bases, with 12 bases between. The DNA of the CDR3 is TGTGCCAGCAGCTTAGCGCCCACAGTACCCTCCTACGAGCAGTACTTC. Its translation: CASSLAPTVPSYEQYF. Full variable domain (missing parts from reference TRBV7-8 and TRBJ2-7): GAGVSQSPRYKVAKRGQDVALRCDPISGHVSLFWYQQALGQGPEFLTYFQNEAQLDKSGLPSDRFFAERPEGSVSTLKIQRTQQEDSAVYLCASSLAPTVPSYEQYFGPGTRLTVT.

CDR3: CSVTSWLTGELFF. For the CDR3, the DNA is TGCAGCGTGACTAGTTGGTTGACCGGGGAGCTGTTTTTT. The chain combines TRBV29-1 with TRBJ2-2, with a possible D match to TRBD2 (6 bases). Germline V lookup: CDR1 SQVTM, CDR2 ANQGSEA. CDR3 size: 13 residues. V was shortened by 6 bases and J by 5 bases, with 13 bases between the two germline ends.

The rearrangement joins TRBV11-2 to TRBJ1-1, with 10 nucleotides matching TRBD1. The CDR3 is 19 amino acids. V lost 0 bases and J lost 3; bases outside the gene matches: 13. Germline assignment: CDR1 SGHAT and CDR2 FQNNGV. The CDR3 protein is CASSLDVFGTGERHTEAFF. The DNA for the CDR3 is TGTGCCAGCAGCTTAGATGTGTTCGGGACAGGGGAACGGCACACTGAAGCTTTCTTT.